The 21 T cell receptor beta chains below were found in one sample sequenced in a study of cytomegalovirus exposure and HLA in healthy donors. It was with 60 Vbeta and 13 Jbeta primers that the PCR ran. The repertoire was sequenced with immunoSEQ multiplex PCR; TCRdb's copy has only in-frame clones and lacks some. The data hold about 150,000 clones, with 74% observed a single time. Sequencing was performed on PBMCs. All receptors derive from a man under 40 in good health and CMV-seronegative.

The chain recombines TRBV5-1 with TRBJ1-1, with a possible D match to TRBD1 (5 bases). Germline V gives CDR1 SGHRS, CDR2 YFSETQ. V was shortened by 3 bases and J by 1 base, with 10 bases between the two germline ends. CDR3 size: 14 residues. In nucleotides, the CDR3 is TGCGCCAGCAGCTGGACGGGGGAGAACACTGAAGCTTTCTTT. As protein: CASSWTGENTEAFF.

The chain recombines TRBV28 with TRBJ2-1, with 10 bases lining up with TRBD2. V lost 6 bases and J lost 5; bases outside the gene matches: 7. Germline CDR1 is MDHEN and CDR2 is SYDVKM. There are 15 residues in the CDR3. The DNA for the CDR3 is TGTGCCAGCAGGCTTAGCGGGGGGCCCCACAATGAGCAGTTCTTC. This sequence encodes CASRLSGGPHNEQFF.

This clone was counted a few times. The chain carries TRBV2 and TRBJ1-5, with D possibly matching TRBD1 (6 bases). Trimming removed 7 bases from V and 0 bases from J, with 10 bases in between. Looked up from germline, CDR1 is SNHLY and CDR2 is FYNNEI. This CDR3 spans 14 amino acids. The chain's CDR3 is CASKQGNSNQPQHF. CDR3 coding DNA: TGTGCCAGCAAACAGGGAAATAGCAATCAGCCCCAGCATTTT.

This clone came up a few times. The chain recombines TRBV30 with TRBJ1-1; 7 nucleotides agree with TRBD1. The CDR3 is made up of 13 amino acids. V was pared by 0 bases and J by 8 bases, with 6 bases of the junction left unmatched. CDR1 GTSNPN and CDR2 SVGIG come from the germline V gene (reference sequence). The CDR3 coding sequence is TGTGCCTGGAGTGTTCGACAGGGTGCGGAAGCTTTCTTT. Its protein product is CAWSVRQGAEAFF.

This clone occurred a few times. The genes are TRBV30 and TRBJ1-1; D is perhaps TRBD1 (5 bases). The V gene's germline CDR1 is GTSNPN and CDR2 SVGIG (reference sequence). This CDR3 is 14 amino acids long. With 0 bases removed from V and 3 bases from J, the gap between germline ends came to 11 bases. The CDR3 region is CAWSVHGGYTEAFF. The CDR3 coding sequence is TGTGCCTGGAGTGTACACGGGGGGTACACTGAAGCTTTCTTT.

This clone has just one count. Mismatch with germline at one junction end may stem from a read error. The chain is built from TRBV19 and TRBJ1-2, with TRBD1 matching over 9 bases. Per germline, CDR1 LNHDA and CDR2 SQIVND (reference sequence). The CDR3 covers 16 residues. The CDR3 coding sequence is TGTGCCAGTACCAAAAAGACAGGGGGTTTAAACTATGGCTACCCCTTC. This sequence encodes CASTKKTGGLNYGYPF.

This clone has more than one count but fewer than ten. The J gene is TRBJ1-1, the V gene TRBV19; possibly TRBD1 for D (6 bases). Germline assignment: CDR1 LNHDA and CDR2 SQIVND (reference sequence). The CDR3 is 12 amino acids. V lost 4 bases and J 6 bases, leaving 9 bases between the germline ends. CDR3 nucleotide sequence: TGTGCCAGTAGTAGAGGGGGATCTGAAGCTTTCTTT. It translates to CASSRGGSEAFF.

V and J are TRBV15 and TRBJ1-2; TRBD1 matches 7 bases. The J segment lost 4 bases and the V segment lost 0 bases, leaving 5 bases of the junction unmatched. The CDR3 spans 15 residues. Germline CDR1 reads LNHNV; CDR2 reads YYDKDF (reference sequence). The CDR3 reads CATSRDRGQSYGYTF. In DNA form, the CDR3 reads TGTGCCACCAGCAGAGATCGGGGACAGTCCTATGGCTACACCTTC.

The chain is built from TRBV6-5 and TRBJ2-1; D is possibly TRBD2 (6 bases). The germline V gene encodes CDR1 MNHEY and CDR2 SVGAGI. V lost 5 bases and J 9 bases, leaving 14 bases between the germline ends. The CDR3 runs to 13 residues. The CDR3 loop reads CASSVAGMGEQFF. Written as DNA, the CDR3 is TGTGCCAGCAGTGTGGCGGGGATGGGTGAGCAGTTCTTC.

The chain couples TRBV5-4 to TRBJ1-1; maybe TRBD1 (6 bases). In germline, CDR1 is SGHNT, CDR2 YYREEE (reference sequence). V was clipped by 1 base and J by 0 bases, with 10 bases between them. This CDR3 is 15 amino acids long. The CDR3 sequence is CASSLRQDLNTEAFF. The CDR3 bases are TGTGCCAGCAGCTTGCGACAGGATTTGAACACTGAAGCTTTCTTT.

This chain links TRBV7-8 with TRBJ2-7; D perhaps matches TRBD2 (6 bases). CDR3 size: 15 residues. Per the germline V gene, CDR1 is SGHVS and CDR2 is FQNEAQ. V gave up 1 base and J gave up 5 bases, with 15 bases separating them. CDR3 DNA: TGTGCCAGCAGCTTAGTTGAAGGTTGGACTAACGAGCAGTACTTC. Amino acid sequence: CASSLVEGWTNEQYF.

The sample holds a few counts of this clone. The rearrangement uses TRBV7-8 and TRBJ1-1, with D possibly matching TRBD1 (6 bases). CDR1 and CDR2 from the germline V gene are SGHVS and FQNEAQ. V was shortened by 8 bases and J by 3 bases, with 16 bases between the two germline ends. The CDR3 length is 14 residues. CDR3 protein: CASGGGGLHTEAFF. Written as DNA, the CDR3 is TGTGCCAGCGGGGGAGGGGGGCTGCACACTGAAGCTTTCTTT.

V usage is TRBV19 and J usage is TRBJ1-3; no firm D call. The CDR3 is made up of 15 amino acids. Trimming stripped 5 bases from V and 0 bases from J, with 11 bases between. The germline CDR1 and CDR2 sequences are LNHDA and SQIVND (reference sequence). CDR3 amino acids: CASSPRSGSGNTIYF. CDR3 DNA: TGTGCCAGTAGTCCCCGGAGCGGCTCTGGAAACACCATATATTTT.

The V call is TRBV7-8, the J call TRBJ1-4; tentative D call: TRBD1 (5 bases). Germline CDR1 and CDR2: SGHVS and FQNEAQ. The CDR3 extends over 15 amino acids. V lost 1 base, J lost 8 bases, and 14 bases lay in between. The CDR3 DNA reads TGTGCCAGCAGCTTAGTGGGGGGGAATGGCGAAAAACTGTTTTTT. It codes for CASSLVGGNGEKLFF. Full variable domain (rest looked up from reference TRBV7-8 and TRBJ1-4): GAGVSQSPRYKVAKRGQDVALRCDPISGHVSLFWYQQALGQGPEFLTYFQNEAQLDKSGLPSDRFFAERPEGSVSTLKIQRTQQEDSAVYLCASSLVGGNGEKLFFGSGTQLSVL.

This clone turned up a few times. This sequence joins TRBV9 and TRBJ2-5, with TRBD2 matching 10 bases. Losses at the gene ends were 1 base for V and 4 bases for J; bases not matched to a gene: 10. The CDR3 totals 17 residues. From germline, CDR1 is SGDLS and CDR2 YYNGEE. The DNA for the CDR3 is TGTGCCAGCAGCGTACTGGGGGGAGCGGGGGGGCGAGAGACCCAGTACTTC. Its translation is CASSVLGGAGGRETQYF.

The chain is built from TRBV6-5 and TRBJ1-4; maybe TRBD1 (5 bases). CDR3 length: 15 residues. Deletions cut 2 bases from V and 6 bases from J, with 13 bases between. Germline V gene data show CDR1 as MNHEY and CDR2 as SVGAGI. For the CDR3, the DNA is TGTGCCAGCAGTTACCAGCAGGGCTTATATGAAAAACTGTTTTTT. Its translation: CASSYQQGLYEKLFF.

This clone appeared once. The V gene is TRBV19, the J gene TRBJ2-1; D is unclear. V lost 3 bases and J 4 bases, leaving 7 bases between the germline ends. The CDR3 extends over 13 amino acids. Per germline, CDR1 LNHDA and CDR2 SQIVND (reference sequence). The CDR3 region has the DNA TGTGCCAGTAGTATCGACTCTTACAATGAGCAGTTCTTC. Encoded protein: CASSIDSYNEQFF.

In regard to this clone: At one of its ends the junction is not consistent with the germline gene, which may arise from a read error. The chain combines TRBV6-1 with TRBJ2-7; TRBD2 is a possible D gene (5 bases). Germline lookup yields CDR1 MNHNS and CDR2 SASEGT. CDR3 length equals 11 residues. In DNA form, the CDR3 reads TGTGCCAGCAGTGATGGTGGGGAGCGGTACTTC. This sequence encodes CASSDGGERYF.

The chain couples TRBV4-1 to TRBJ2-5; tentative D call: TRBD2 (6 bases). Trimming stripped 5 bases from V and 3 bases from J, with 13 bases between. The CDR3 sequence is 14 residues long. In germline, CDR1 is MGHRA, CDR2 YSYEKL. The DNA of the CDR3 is TGCGCCAGCAGCTTGGGACTCCGAGAAGAGACCCAGTACTTC. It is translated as CASSLGLREETQYF.

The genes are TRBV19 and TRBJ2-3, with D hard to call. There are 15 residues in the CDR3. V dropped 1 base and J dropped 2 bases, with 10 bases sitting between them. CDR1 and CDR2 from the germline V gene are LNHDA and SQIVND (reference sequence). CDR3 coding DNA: TGTGCCAGTAGTATAGGGCAGTTAATCACAGATACGCAGTATTTT. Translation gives CASSIGQLITDTQYF.

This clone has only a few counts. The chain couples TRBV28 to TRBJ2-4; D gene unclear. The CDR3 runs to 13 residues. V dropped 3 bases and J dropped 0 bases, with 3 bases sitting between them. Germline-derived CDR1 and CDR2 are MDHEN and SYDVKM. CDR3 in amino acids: CASSFIAKNIQYF. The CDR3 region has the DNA TGTGCCAGCAGTTTTATAGCCAAAAACATTCAGTACTTC.